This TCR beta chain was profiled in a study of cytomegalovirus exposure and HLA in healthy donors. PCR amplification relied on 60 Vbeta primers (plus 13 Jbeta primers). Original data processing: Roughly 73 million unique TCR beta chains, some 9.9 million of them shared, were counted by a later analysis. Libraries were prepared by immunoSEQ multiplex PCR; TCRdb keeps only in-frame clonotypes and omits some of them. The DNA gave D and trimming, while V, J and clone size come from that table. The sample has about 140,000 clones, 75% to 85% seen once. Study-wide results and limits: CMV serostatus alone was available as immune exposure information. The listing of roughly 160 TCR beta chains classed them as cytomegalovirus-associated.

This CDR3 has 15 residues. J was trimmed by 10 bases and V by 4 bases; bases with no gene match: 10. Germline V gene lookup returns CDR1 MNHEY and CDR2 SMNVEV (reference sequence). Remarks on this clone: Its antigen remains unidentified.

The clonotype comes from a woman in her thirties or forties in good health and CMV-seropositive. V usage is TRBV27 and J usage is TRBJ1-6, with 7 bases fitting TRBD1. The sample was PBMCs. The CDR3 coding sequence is TGTGCCAGCAGTTCCCAAACAGGGGCGAAATCACCCCTCCACTTT. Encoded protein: CASSSQTGAKSPLHF.